This TCR beta chain emerged from a study of blood T cell repertoires in COVID-19. Sequencing was performed with immunoSEQ multiplex PCR; in TCRdb, only in-frame clones are kept and a portion is missing. The sample has tens of thousands of clones, more than 75% seen once. V was trimmed by 3 bases and J by 7 bases, leaving 21 bases between them. CDR3 length: 16 residues. Per the germline V gene, CDR1 is PRHDT and CDR2 is FYEKMQ (reference sequence). This clone was detected a few times. What was sequenced was peripheral blood. V and J are TRBV13 and TRBJ1-2; possible D gene TRBD1, 5 bases. This TCR was sampled from a woman between 65 and 79 years old with acute or convalescent COVID-19. The CDR3 here is CASSLTEEVERGGYTF. DNA for the CDR3: TGTGCCAGCAGCTTGACAGAGGAAGTGGAGCGGGGTGGCTACACCTTC.